Listed below are T cell receptor beta chains from one sample, sequenced in a study of spatial heterogeneity in lung cancer. In TCRdb, the 5' RACE reads were re-called with MiXCR into one record per CDR3 protein. The sample yields more than 50,000 distinct CDR3 sequences, around 7% seen once. The material was PBMCs, obtained at surgery. Receptors originate from a female donor with early-stage non-small cell lung cancer. Both conserved end residues are trimmed from each CDR3.

V	J	CDR3
TRBV4-2	TRBJ2-5	ASSQDRTSAETQY
TRBV18	TRBJ2-6	ASSQSLGEANVLT
TRBV3-1	TRBJ1-1	ASSLGALNTEAF
TRBV11-2	TRBJ1-3	ASSPDPGNTIY
TRBV2	TRBJ2-3	ASSEDRPPGQGRWNTQY
TRBV7-9	TRBJ1-2	ASSLGAYGYT
TRBV28	TRBJ2-3	ASSQGGAPDTQY
TRBV30	TRBJ1-6	ACGRRGFDSPLH
TRBV12-3/TRBV12-4	TRBJ1-1	ASSPQGVRTEAF
TRBV7-3	TRBJ2-2	ASRGDSQAGELF
TRBV4-2	TRBJ1-4	ASRPAGQGDNEKLF
TRBV18	TRBJ2-5	ASQVLAGQETQY
TRBV10-2	TRBJ1-1	ASSVAAGTEAF
TRBV5-1	TRBJ2-4	ASSPTGNIQY
TRBV7-8	TRBJ1-2	ASSLDPLRGYT
TRBV11-1	TRBJ2-7	ASSLRQYTYEQY
TRBV9	TRBJ2-7	ASSPRDSAYEQY
TRBV9	TRBJ2-2	ASTPSGGANTGELF
TRBV20-1	TRBJ1-5	SARSPQGDQPQH
TRBV10-3	TRBJ1-6	AINSADGGNSPLH
TRBV5-4	TRBJ2-3	ASSGGMGDTQY
TRBV4-1	TRBJ2-1	ASSQEASGVVNEQF
TRBV2	TRBJ2-5	ASRGTSLQETQY
TRBV6-2/TRBV6-3	TRBJ1-1	ASSYPAFEAF
TRBV5-6	TRBJ2-7	ASSFGDRPYEQY
TRBV2	TRBJ2-4	ASSDPAGMVDIQY
TRBV7-9	TRBJ2-5	ASIEDVGKTQH